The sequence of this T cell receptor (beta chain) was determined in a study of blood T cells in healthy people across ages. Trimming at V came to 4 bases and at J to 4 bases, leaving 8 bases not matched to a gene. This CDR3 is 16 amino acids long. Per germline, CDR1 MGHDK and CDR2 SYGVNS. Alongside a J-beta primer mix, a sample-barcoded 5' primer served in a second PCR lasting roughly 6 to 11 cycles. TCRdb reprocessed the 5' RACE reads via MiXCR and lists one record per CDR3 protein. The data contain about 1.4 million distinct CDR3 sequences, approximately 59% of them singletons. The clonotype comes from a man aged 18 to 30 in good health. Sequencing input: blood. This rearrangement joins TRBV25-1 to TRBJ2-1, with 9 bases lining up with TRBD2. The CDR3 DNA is TGTGCCAGCAGTGCGGCTAGCGGGATGCGATACAATGAGCAGTTCTTC. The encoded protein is CASSAASGMRYNEQFF.